This TCR beta chain is from a study of cytomegalovirus exposure and HLA in healthy donors (dated by TCRdb to 2017 to 2019). General notes on the study: According to an earlier analysis of 587 of the donors, roughly 180 million T cells yielded some 120 million unique TCR beta sequences and around 300 Gb of sequence data. Donor age, sex, ethnicity and CMV serostatus were compiled alongside the repertoire data. High-throughput TCR immunosequencing, statistical association of individual TCRs with disease status, and machine learning were combined to predict cytomegalovirus infection status. The number of donors typed differed by locus, with about 629-630 for A, B, C, DRB1 and DQB1, more than 500 for DQA1, under 610 for DPA1, and about 450 for DPB1. The study profiled the T cell repertoires of approximately 700 subjects by immunosequencing and related them to cytomegalovirus serostatus. To study patterns of TCR occurrence, a later analysis re-analyzed previously published TCR beta repertoires from 600 to 750 donors and added high-resolution HLA genotyping. Every repertoire in the discovery cohort had been generated on one and the same sequencing platform. On average, around 200,000 unique TCR beta nucleotide sequences were sequenced per donor among some 420 genotyped donors of the cohort, with roughly 18% of those sequences being non-productive. Of the roughly 400 genotyped donors, about 84% fell in the genetic ancestry cluster associated with self-reported Caucasian donors. Along with the approximately 650-subject first cohort, a separate validation cohort of 120 different subjects was used. To decide whether each TCR beta V gene segment behaved as functional or pseudogenic, an earlier analysis of some 600 of the donors relied on high-throughput TCR beta sequencing. An early release that covered around 590 HLA-typed donors contained approximately 300 gigabases of sequencing data and 75 million to 100 million unique TCR sequences. Because of strong linkage in the cohort, roughly five DR-DQ haplotypes were treated as single units for association and clustering. The study aimed to test whether cataloging public T cell receptors could reveal signatures of past pathogen exposure. Class I and class II HLA loci were covered by the typing at four-digit resolution. Rather than using new phenotypic data, the later analysis identified candidate immune exposures from TCR beta sequences and from how often those sequences occurred across donors. Genome-wide SNP genotypes for about 60% of the roughly 700 donors were used in a later genetic analysis, which treated that subset as a discovery cohort. Results and caveats for the whole study, not just this receptor: In a later analysis, TCR association rates were found to vary across HLA loci, with the most associated TCRs seen for DRB1 alleles and the fewest for HLA-C alleles. The 87-base-pair reads could not distinguish some IMGT-functional V segments, including TRBV6-2 and TRBV6-3, so those segments were excluded. Because HLA typing was unavailable for some donors at each locus, only the typed subset was used in association tests. Compared with equally common non-associated chains, HLA-associated TCR beta chains in a later analysis were more clonally expanded and had lower generation probabilities. Three of the identified cytomegalovirus-associated TCR beta chains were confirmed in vitro to be specific for cytomegalovirus antigens. Sequencing depth was assumed to be roughly uniform across donors in the presence/absence analyses, though that assumption may not hold. Immune exposure information for the cohort was limited to CMV serostatus. The authors suggested that the approach could potentially be extended to other disease states and immunological phenotypes. An earlier analysis of 450 to 750 of the donors showed that most TCR beta V segments appeared in productive rearrangements either about 87% or about 30% of the time, which broadly matched IMGT annotations. Linkage disequilibrium might explain the correlated functional status among segregating V segments, but an unknown experimental factor could not be ruled out. Strong co-occurrence of HLA alleles, especially DR and DQ, made assigning TCR associations to individual alleles difficult. At a false discovery rate of 0.05, a later analysis linked under 20,000 TCR beta sequences to specific HLA alleles. Only TCR beta chains were sequenced in this cohort, and the absence of alpha or paired-chain data limited detectable features. A further reported finding was that TCR beta sequences accurately predicted the HLA-A and HLA-B alleles for most subjects in the first cohort. According to a later genetic analysis, donors in an Asian-associated ancestry cluster had fewer N-insertions in productive TCRs than the approximately 710-donor mean. In a later analysis, several top co-occurrence clusters were reported to appear linked to parvovirus B19, influenza, CMV and Epstein-Barr virus. Cytomegalovirus status was reported to be diagnosed by the classifier with high specificity and sensitivity in both the original and validation cohorts. Because counts were too low, under 20 rarely observed V segments, including chromosome 9 orphons, were left out of the earlier analysis of 587 of the donors. The study listed 150 to 200 TCR beta chains as associated with cytomegalovirus. Most CMV-associated TCR beta chains appeared to be HLA-restricted in a later analysis, and the HLA associations seemed to be driven largely by CMV exposure. The sequencing pipeline was judged likely to have produced a cluster of highly shared sequence variants as a technical artifact. Most TCR sequences were seen in very few donors, while some public TCRs were found in many individuals. An association between a missense DCLRE1C variant and V-gene and J-gene trimming of TCR beta chains was found in a later genetic analysis and replicated in an independent cohort.

To note about this clone: Its antigen is still unknown.

The cohort consisted of 666 healthy bone marrow donors. At the time of sampling, every cohort member was nominally healthy, though immune exposures that went unrecorded were likely present. The donor tested CMV seronegative, placing the donor among the 300 to 450 seronegative members of the cohort. Every donor gave a peripheral blood sample, and the peripheral blood mononuclear cells from that sample were used for TCR beta sequencing. Genomic DNA extraction from the blood cell samples was performed with the Qiagen DNeasy Blood Extraction Kit. V loses 8 bases, J loses 5 bases, and the germline ends lie 10 bases apart. Counted from cysteine to phenylalanine, this CDR3 has 11 amino acids. The kept DNA is CDR3 alone, 33 bases in frame from the first base. The germline V gene yields ENHRY for CDR1 and SYGVKD for CDR2. The library was built by means of the immunoSEQ multiplex PCR assay. The multiplex PCR relied on a mix of 60 forward primers for TCR Vbeta segments and 13 reverse primers for TCR Jbeta segments. The CDR3 region of rearranged TCR beta genes was amplified from genomic DNA by a multiplex PCR assay. Amplified TCR beta libraries were sequenced as 87-base-pair reads on the Illumina HiSeq System. The authors' analysis ran thus. A later analysis tallied tens of millions of unique TCR beta chains across the roughly 610 repertoires, and about 10 million of those chains were shared by two or more donors. A nearest-neighbor algorithm error-corrected the raw reads and collapsed the reads into unique sequences, merging closely related sequences to remove PCR and sequencing errors. V, D and J gene segments were assigned by aligning CDR3 sequences to IMGT reference sequences. For a sequence to be retained, a match of at least six nucleotides to both a V gene segment and a J gene segment was required. Rearrangements were classified as productive when the CDR3 lacked stop codons and remained in frame with V and J, and all other rearrangements were classified as non-productive. Following IMGT convention, CDR3 was defined as the stretch from the second conserved V-encoded cysteine up to the conserved J-encoded phenylalanine. The earlier analysis of roughly 590 of the donors excluded sequences that lacked an unambiguous match to a single V gene segment. An earlier analysis of a few hundred of the donors called V segments functional above 56.7% productive rearrangements and segregating when the between-donor standard deviation exceeded 5%. A statistical classification framework was built for diagnosing cytomegalovirus status from the catalog of TCR beta chain sequences. In a later analysis, V and J genes were assigned by comparing TCR nucleotide sequences against IMGT/GENE-DB human TR gene sequences. The TCRdist pipeline was used in a later analysis to assign CDR3 sequences and most-parsimonious VDJ recombination scenarios. A later analysis defined each TCR beta chain by its CDR3 amino acid sequence plus V-gene family, and excluded reads lacking a unique V-gene family. To address suspected cross-contamination and a sequencing artifact, a later analysis removed a few hundred highly shared, low-generation-probability nucleotide sequences. In a later analysis, a clonal expansion index was calculated for each public chain from normalized within-repertoire ranks of inferred template counts. In a later analysis, generation probabilities were computed using a VDJ recombination model fitted to out-of-frame rearrangements, and the results were checked against IGoR. In a later analysis, hypergeometric tests were used to score TCR-TCR, TCR-HLA and TCR-CMV co-occurrence, with a repertoire-size bias correction applied to TCR pairs. To estimate false discovery rates, a later analysis permuted the HLA or CMV assignments 20 times. A later analysis grouped co-occurring TCRs with DBSCAN, adding TCRdist sequence similarity when clustering within HLA-allele-positive subsets. Repertoires with fewer than 30,000 or more than 120,000 public chains, plus five repertoires with anomalous nucleotide sharing, were excluded from co-occurrence clustering. TCRdb holds this immuneACCESS table with in-frame rearrangements only. Some clones are missing; in checked studies, unresolved V genes explain under half, and the rest has no known cause. V and J calls and clone size come straight from that table; D and trimming were deduced from the DNA. The table held for this sample gives about 140,000 clones. The ten largest make up 2% to 3% of the sample.

The receptor comes from a man aged 40-55 years in good health and CMV-seronegative. Source material: PBMCs. Recombination connected TRBV10-3 to TRBJ2-7, with a weak D call of TRBD1 (6 bases match). The DNA sequence is as follows: TGTGCCATCGGCAGGGGTGACGAGCAGTACTTC. It translates to CAIGRGDEQYF.